This T cell receptor (beta chain) was sequenced during a study of shared clonotypes between healthy human individuals. Generated by immunoSEQ multiplex PCR, the TCRdb table keeps only in-frame clones and is missing some. The table has roughly 2.5 million clones, approximately 92% seen once. The V gene lost 5 bases and the J gene lost 0 bases, with 11 bases spanning the gap. Germline V gene lookup returns CDR1 SEHNR and CDR2 FQNEAQ (reference sequence). CDR3 length: 14 residues. As regards this clone: No antigen is known for it.

Whole-study results and caveats: Sharing across four donors was seen in approximately 5.2% of naive CD4 clonotypes. Exclusively blood specimens were collected; tissue repertoires likely differ. Clonotypes which were not shared had lower generation probabilities than clonotypes that all four donors shared.

The receptor comes from a man between 18 and 29 years old in good health. The specimen was naive CD4+ T cells sorted from blood. Regarding subset: CD45RA+ positively selected. This chain joins TRBV7-9 and TRBJ2-7; D is perhaps TRBD1 (6 bases). The CDR3 DNA reads as TGTGCCAGCAGCCGACAGGCCAGCTCCTACGAGCAGTACTTC. Encoded protein: CASSRQASSYEQYF.